The 20 T cell receptor beta chains listed next were all sequenced from one sample in a study of Ad26.COV2.S vaccination and SARS-CoV-2 variants. Treatment specified: some 20 received Ad26.COV2.S at low or high dose, single or two shots; several received placebo; per-sample allocation not given. The study sampled participants on day 63 after the first vaccine or placebo injection. Generated by immunoSEQ multiplex PCR, the TCRdb table keeps only in-frame clones and is missing some. The data contain about 480,000 clones, 70% to 90% of them singletons. Sequencing used peripheral blood, obtained in a trial of Ad26.COV2.S vaccine versus placebo. These receptors came from a person aged 18-60 years who received the Ad26.COV2.S COVID-19 vaccine or a placebo.

The chain is built from TRBV29-1 and TRBJ1-5; no clear D gene. Trimming took 7 bases from V and 7 from J, leaving 14 bases between them. Germline V gives CDR1 SQVTM, CDR2 ANQGSEA. The CDR3 is 12 amino acids. CDR3 in amino acids: CSALAPQQPQHF. The DNA for the CDR3 is TGCAGCGCCCTGGCGCCCCAACAGCCCCAGCATTTT.

This clone was found once. V usage is TRBV15 and J usage is TRBJ2-7; TRBD2 might be the D (5 bases). The V gene's germline CDR1 is LNHNV and CDR2 YYDKDF (reference sequence). Trimming stripped 2 bases from V and 4 bases from J, with 21 bases between. This CDR3 comprises 17 residues. The CDR3 loop is CATSRRAYALEGYEQYF. CDR3 nucleotides: TGTGCCACCAGCAGAAGGGCCTACGCGCTAGAGGGATACGAGCAGTACTTC.

DNA for the CDR3: TGTGCCTGGAGTGGCGCTAGCGGGAGGCGGACAGATACGCAGTATTTT. This sequence encodes CAWSGASGRRTDTQYF. This chain connects TRBV30 to TRBJ2-3, with TRBD2 matching over 11 bases. From germline, CDR1 is GTSNPN and CDR2 SVGIG (reference sequence). The J segment lost 3 bases and the V segment lost 1 base, leaving 6 bases of the junction unmatched. The CDR3 loop spans 16 amino acids.

This chain links TRBV27 with TRBJ2-5, with D unresolved. V was clipped by 0 bases and J by 5 bases, with 7 bases between them. The CDR3 runs 13 residues. Germline V CDR1 and CDR2: MNHEY, SMNVEV (reference sequence). This CDR3 is CASSLSGKETQYF. CDR3 nucleotides: TGTGCCAGCAGTTTATCGGGAAAGGAGACCCAGTACTTC.

The chain combines TRBV4-3 with TRBJ1-2; no clear D gene. Trimming took 0 bases from V and 2 from J, leaving 10 bases between them. Germline-derived CDR1 and CDR2 are LGHNA and YSLEER. The CDR3 runs to 15 residues. Here the CDR3 DNA reads TGCGCCAGCAGCCAAGATCGAGGGAGCAACTATGGCTACACCTTC. This sequence encodes CASSQDRGSNYGYTF.

V usage is TRBV7-2 and J usage is TRBJ2-2; TRBD2 aligns across 14 bases. The trim removed 5 bases at V and 5 bases at J, leaving 10 bases unmatched. The germline gives CDR1 SGHTA, CDR2 FQGNSA. The CDR3 has 18 residues. CDR3 residues: CASSNPTGLAGVTGELFF. CDR3 bases: TGTGCCAGCAGCAACCCCACGGGACTAGCGGGAGTGACCGGGGAGCTGTTTTTT.

V and J are TRBV28 and TRBJ1-2, with D hard to call. Germline values: CDR1 MDHEN, CDR2 SYDVKM. V was trimmed by 2 bases and J by 1 base, leaving 5 bases between them. The CDR3 length is 13 residues. CDR3 in amino acids: CASSLGFNYGYTF. CDR3 bases: TGTGCCAGCAGTTTAGGATTTAACTATGGCTACACCTTC.

This chain connects TRBV19 to TRBJ1-1; the D gene is possibly TRBD1 (5 bases). V was cut by 7 bases and J by 8 bases, with 26 bases left in between. This CDR3 has 16 amino acids. Per germline, CDR1 LNHDA and CDR2 SQIVND (reference sequence). As DNA, the CDR3 is TGTGCCAGTATATGGGGGAGAGATGGAGGCCGGTTAGAAGCTTTCTTT. It specifies CASIWGRDGGRLEAFF.

The chain has TRBV5-6 and TRBJ2-7; 7 bases line up with TRBD1. This CDR3 has 15 amino acids. The V gene's germline CDR1 is SGHDT and CDR2 YYEEEE. Germline trimming cut 5 bases from V and 0 bases from J; bases unmatched to any gene: 8. CDR3 residues: CASRFDRVPSYEQYF. The CDR3 DNA reads as TGTGCCAGCAGATTTGACAGGGTCCCCTCCTACGAGCAGTACTTC.

The chain uses TRBV30 and TRBJ1-3, with D possibly matching TRBD1 (5 bases). CDR1 GTSNPN and CDR2 SVGIG come from the germline V gene (reference sequence). This CDR3 is 16 amino acids long. The germline V and J ends were trimmed by 0 bases and 0 bases, with 12 bases remaining between them. The CDR3 bases are TGTGCCTGGAGTGTTAGGGGAGTTCGCTCTGGAAACACCATATATTTT. It yields the protein CAWSVRGVRSGNTIYF. The entire variable domain, with the rest obtained from reference TRBV30 and TRBJ1-3, is as follows: SQTIHQWPATLVQPVGSPLSLECTVEGTSNPNLYWYRQAAGRGLQLLFYSVGIGQISSEVPQNLSASRPQDRQFILSSKKLLLSDSGFYLCAWSVRGVRSGNTIYFGEGSWLTVV.

This clone was observed a single time. This chain links TRBV9 with TRBJ2-1, with 8 bases identical to TRBD2. Trimming took 0 bases from V and 6 from J; bases not matched to a gene: 2. CDR3 length equals 14 residues. The germline V gene encodes CDR1 SGDLS and CDR2 YYNGEE. CDR3 DNA sequence: TGTGCCAGCAGCGTAGGGAGCGGGAGCAATGAGCAGTTCTTC. It yields the protein CASSVGSGSNEQFF.

The chain couples TRBV25-1 to TRBJ2-2; a weak D match, TRBD1 (6 bases). The CDR3 contains 14 residues. Germline V gene data show CDR1 as MGHDK and CDR2 as SYGVNS. Trimming left V 10 bases short and J 4 bases short, with 16 bases between. The CDR3 region is CATALGAGTGELFF. The CDR3 DNA reads as TGTGCCACAGCGTTGGGGGCGGGCACCGGGGAGCTGTTTTTT.

The chain is built from TRBV6-5 and TRBJ2-7; TRBD1 is a possible D gene (5 bases). This CDR3 has 15 amino acids. Trimming removed 2 bases from V and 4 bases from J, with 15 bases in between. Germline CDR1 and CDR2: MNHEY and SVGAGI. The DNA of the CDR3 is TGTGCCAGCAGTTACGATGGCTCAGGGATATACGAGCAGTACTTC. It is translated as CASSYDGSGIYEQYF.

The rearrangement uses TRBV4-3 and TRBJ1-1; D call uncertain. V was shortened by 4 bases and J by 5 bases, with 14 bases between the two germline ends. The CDR3 loop spans 14 amino acids. Germline V gives CDR1 LGHNA, CDR2 YSLEER. The CDR3 reads CASSPVRGGTEAFF. The CDR3 nucleotides read TGCGCCAGCAGCCCAGTACGCGGAGGGACTGAAGCTTTCTTT.

The chain is built from TRBV30 and TRBJ1-4; D is possibly TRBD1 (5 bases). The germline gives CDR1 GTSNPN, CDR2 SVGIG (reference sequence). The ends were cut back, 0 bases at V and 5 bases at J, with 10 bases in the middle. The CDR3 covers 14 residues. The CDR3 DNA follows: TGTGCCTGGAGTGTACGGGCAGGGAATGAAAAACTGTTTTTT. Its protein is CAWSVRAGNEKLFF.

The chain uses TRBV19 and TRBJ1-5; D is undetermined. Germline V lookup: CDR1 LNHDA, CDR2 SQIVND (reference sequence). This CDR3 region has 15 residues. The ends were cut back, 5 bases at V and 1 base at J, with 12 bases in the middle. CDR3 in DNA: TGTGCCAGTAGTCGTGGTATCCTAAGCAATCAGCCCCAGCATTTT. This sequence encodes CASSRGILSNQPQHF.

V usage is TRBV2 and J usage is TRBJ1-4; the D is unclear. This CDR3 comprises 13 residues. The germline V and J ends were trimmed by 7 bases and 0 bases, with 6 bases remaining between them. The V gene's germline CDR1 is SNHLY and CDR2 FYNNEI. CDR3 loop: CASIGTTNEKLFF. CDR3 DNA: TGTGCCAGCATCGGAACAACTAATGAAAAACTGTTTTTT.

This clone turned up a few times. This chain links TRBV9 with TRBJ1-6, with TRBD1 matching over 7 bases. Germline values: CDR1 SGDLS, CDR2 YYNGEE. With V trimmed by 4 bases and J by 8 bases, 6 bases remained unmatched. The CDR3 is made up of 14 amino acids. The CDR3 region is CASSPWDRDSPLHF. The CDR3, as DNA: TGTGCCAGCAGCCCCTGGGACAGAGATTCACCCCTCCACTTT.

The chain is built from TRBV2 and TRBJ2-3, with TRBD2 matching 7 bases. Germline V gene sequence: CDR1 SNHLY, CDR2 FYNNEI. This CDR3 contains 13 residues. J lost 15 bases, V lost 6 bases, and 15 bases had no gene match. The CDR3 here is CASSSGTNPYGYF. The CDR3 coding sequence is TGTGCCAGCAGCTCCGGGACTAACCCATACGGTTATTTT. Full variable domain (remainder filled in from reference TRBV2 and TRBJ2-3): EPEVTQTPSHQVTQMGQEVILRCVPISNHLYFYWYRQILGQKVEFLVSFYNNEISEKSEIFDDQFSVERPDGSNFTLKIRSTKLEDSAMYFCASSSGTNPYGYFGPGTRLTVL.

The chain recombines TRBV19 with TRBJ2-7; TRBD1 or TRBD2 may be the D gene (5 bases each). Germline lookup yields CDR1 LNHDA and CDR2 SQIVND (reference sequence). CDR3 length: 15 residues. Trimming stripped 6 bases from V and 1 base from J, with 16 bases between. The CDR3 spells CASSLRRQGSYEQYF. CDR3 nucleotide sequence: TGTGCCAGTAGCCTTCGGAGGCAGGGTTCCTACGAGCAGTACTTC.